The T cell receptor beta chain under discussion was sequenced for a study of response to subunit inactivated influenza vaccine (dated by TCRdb to the late 2010s). For context, the study as a whole: The study used deep quantitative T cell receptor repertoire profiling to track responses to a trivalent subunit inactivated influenza vaccine.

This clonotype appeared many times. Its specific antigen is unknown. Per-base qualities were not stored, and no clone one base away is much larger. Results the study describes overall, beyond this receptor: According to the authors, only a limited number of new T cells may be recruited by each seasonal influenza vaccination.

Library preparation employed RT-PCR. The sequencer was an Illumina HiSeq 2500. In-frame beta chains were kept once TCRdb had trimmed the public reads at Q25 with fastp and called clones with MiXCR. Every entry covers one CDR3 protein and lists the most common genes and DNA from its rows. This sample holds over 650,000 distinct CDR3 sequences; 15% to 20% were observed only once. The ten largest clonotypes hold under 13% of the sample. The CDR3 holds 15 amino acids from the cysteine to the phenylalanine. Only the CDR3 DNA stays, 45 bases, in frame from base 1. Trimming removed 0 bases from V and 3 bases from J, leaving 12 bases between the germline ends. Taken from the germline V gene (reference sequence), the CDR1 and CDR2 loops are DFQATT and SNEGSKA.

This specimen consisted of PBMCs from blood, obtained 4 to 6 days after vaccination. The sequence came from a man in his forties or fifties who received an inactivated influenza vaccine. Donor details come from another sample of the same person, matched by shared clones. The chain couples TRBV20-1 to TRBJ2-1; a tentative D match to TRBD2 spans 6 bases. The DNA sequence reads TGCAGTGCTAGAGATCGTGACGGGAGCTACAATGAGCAGTTCTTC. Its coded protein is CSARDRDGSYNEQFF.